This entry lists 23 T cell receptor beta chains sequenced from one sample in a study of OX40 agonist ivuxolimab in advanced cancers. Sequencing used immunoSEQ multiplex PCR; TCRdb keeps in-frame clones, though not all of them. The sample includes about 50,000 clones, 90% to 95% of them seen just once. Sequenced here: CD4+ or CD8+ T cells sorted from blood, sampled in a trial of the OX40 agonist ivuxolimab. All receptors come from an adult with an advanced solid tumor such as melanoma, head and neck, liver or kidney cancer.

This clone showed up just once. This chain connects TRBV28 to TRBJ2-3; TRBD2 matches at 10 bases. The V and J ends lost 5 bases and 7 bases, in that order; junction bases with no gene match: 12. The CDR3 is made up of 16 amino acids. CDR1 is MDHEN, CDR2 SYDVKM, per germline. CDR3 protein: CASSPLPSGSGNTQYF. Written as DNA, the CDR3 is TGTGCCAGCAGTCCCCTCCCTAGCGGGAGCGGGAATACGCAGTATTTT.

For the CDR3, the DNA is TGTGCCAGCAGCTTAGTTCGGGGTATGGTTCTTGGTGGCTACACCTTC. This gives the protein CASSLVRGMVLGGYTF. The V gene is TRBV7-8, the J gene TRBJ1-2; D gene uncertain. The V end was cut by 1 base, the J end by 7 bases, with 19 bases between. Germline loops: CDR1 SGHVS, CDR2 FQNEAQ. The CDR3 loop spans 16 amino acids. The full variable domain, completed using reference TRBV7-8 and TRBJ1-2, is GAGVSQSPRYKVAKRGQDVALRCDPISGHVSLFWYQQALGQGPEFLTYFQNEAQLDKSGLPSDRFFAERPEGSVSTLKIQRTQQEDSAVYLCASSLVRGMVLGGYTFGSGTRLTVV.

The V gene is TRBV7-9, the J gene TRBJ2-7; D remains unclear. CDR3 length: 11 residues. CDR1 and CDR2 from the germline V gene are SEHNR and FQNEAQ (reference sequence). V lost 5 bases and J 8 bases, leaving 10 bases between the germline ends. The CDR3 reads CASSLNRQQYF. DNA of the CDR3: TGTGCCAGCAGCCTTAACCGGCAGCAGTACTTC.

Here the CDR3 reads CASSYSTGPNSPLHF. The CDR3 coding sequence is TGTGCCAGCAGTTACTCGACAGGGCCAAATTCACCCCTCCACTTT. This rearrangement joins TRBV6-5 to TRBJ1-6, with 7 bases lining up with TRBD1. The CDR3 is made up of 15 amino acids. Germline V lookup: CDR1 MNHEY, CDR2 SVGAGI. V lost 0 bases and J lost 7; bases outside the gene matches: 3.

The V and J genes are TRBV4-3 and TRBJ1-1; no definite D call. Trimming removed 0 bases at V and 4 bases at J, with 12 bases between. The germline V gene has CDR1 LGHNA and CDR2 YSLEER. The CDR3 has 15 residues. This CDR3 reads CASSQDAETSTEAFF. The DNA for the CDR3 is TGCGCCAGCAGCCAAGACGCCGAGACGAGCACTGAAGCTTTCTTT.

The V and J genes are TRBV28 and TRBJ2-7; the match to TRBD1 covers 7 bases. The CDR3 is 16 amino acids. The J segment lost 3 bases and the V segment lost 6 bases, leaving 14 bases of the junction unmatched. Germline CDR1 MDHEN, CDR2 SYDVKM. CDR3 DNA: TGTGCCAGCAGGAAAATCCGTGGGACAGAATACTACGAGCAGTACTTC. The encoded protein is CASRKIRGTEYYEQYF.

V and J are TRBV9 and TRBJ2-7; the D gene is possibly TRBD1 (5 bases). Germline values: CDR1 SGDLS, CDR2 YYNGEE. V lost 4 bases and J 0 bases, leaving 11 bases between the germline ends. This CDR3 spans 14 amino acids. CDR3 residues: CASSPRQSSYEQYF. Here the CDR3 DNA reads TGTGCCAGCAGCCCCAGACAGAGCTCCTACGAGCAGTACTTC.

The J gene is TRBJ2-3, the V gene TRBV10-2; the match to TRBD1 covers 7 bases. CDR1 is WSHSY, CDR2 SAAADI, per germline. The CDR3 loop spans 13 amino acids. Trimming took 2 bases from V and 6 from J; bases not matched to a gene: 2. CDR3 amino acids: CASSEPRGDTQYF. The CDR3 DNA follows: TGCGCCAGCAGTGAGCCCAGGGGGGATACGCAGTATTTT.

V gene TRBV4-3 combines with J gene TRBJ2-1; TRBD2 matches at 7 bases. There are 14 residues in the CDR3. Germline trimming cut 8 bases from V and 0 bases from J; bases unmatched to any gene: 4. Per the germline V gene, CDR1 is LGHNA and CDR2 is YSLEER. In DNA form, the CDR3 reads TGCGCCAGCCGGGGGGATACCTCCTACAATGAGCAGTTCTTC. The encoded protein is CASRGDTSYNEQFF.

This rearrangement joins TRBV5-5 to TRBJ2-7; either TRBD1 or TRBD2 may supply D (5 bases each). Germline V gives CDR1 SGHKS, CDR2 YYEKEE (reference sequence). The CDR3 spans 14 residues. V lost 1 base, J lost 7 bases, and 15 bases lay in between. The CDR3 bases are TGTGCCAGCAGCTTGTGGCAGGGAGAGAGGGAGCAGTACTTC. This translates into CASSLWQGEREQYF.

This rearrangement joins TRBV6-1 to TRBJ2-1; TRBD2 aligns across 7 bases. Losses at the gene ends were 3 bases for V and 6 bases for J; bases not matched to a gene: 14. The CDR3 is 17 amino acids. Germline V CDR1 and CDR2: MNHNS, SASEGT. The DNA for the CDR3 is TGTGCCAGCAGTGACGTATCTAGCGGAAGTATGGGCAATGAGCAGTTCTTC. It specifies CASSDVSSGSMGNEQFF.

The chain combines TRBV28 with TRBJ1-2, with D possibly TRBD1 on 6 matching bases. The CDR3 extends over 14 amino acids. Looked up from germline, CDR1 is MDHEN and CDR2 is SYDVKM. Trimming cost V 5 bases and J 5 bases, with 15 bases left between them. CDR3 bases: TGTGCCAGCAGTCCCGGCAGGGGAGGGTATGGCTACACCTTC. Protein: CASSPGRGGYGYTF.

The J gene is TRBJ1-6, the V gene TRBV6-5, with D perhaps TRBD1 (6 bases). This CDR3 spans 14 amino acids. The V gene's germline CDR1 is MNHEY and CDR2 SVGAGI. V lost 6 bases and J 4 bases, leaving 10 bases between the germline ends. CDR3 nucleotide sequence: TGTGCCAGCAGACAGGGCGTATATAATTCACCCCTCCACTTT. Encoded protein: CASRQGVYNSPLHF.

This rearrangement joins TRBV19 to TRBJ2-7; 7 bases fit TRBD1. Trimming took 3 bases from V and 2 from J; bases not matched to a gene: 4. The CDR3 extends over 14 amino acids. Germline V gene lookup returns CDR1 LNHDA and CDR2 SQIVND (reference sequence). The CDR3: CASSITGDPYEQYF. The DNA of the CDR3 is TGTGCCAGTAGTATCACAGGGGACCCCTACGAGCAGTACTTC.

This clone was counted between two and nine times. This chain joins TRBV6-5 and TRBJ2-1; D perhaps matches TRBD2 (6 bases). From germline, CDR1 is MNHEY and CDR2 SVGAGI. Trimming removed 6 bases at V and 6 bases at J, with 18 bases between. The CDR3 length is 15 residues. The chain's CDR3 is CASRTGPDYPNEQFF. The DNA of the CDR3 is TGTGCCAGCAGAACGGGGCCGGACTACCCCAATGAGCAGTTCTTC.

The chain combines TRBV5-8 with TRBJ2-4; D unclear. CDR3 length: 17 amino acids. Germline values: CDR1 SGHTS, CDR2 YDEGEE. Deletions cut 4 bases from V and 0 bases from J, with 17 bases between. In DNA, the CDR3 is TGTGCCAGCAGCGGTGACTTTTTGTTACTAGCCAAAAACATTCAGTACTTC. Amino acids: CASSGDFLLLAKNIQYF.

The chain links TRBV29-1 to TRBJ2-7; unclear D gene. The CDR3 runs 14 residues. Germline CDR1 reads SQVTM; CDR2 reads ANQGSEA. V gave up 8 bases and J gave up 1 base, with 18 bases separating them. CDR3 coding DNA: TGCAGCACTCTGGGTGGAGTTTCTTCCTACGAGCAGTACTTC. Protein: CSTLGGVSSYEQYF.

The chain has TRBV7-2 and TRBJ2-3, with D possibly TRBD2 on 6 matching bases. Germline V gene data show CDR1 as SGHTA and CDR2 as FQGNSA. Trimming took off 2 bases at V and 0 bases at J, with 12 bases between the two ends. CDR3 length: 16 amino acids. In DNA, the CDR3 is TGTGCCAGCAGCTTATCCAGCGGGCTTAGCACAGATACGCAGTATTTT. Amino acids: CASSLSSGLSTDTQYF. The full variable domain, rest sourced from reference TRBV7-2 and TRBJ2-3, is GAGVSQSPSNKVTEKGKDVELRCDPISGHTALYWYRQSLGQGLEFLIYFQGNSAPDKSGLPSDRFSAERTGGSVSTLTIQRTQQEDSAVYLCASSLSSGLSTDTQYFGPGTRLTVL.

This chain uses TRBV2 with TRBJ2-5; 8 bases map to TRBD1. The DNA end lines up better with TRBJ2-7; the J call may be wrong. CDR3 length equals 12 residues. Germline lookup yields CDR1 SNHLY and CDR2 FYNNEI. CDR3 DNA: TGTGCCAGCAGGGACAGGGTCTACGAGCAGTACTTC. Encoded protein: CASRDRVYEQYF.

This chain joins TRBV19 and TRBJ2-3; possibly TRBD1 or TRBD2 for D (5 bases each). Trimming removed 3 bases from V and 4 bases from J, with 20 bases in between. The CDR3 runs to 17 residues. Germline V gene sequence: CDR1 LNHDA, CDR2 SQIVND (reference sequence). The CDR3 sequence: CASSIILGVEGADTQYF. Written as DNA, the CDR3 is TGTGCCAGTAGTATTATTCTCGGGGTGGAAGGGGCAGATACGCAGTATTTT.

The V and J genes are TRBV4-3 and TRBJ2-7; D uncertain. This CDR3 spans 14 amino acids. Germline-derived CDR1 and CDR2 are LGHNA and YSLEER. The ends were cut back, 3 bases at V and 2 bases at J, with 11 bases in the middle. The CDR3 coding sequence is TGCGCCAGCAGCCACCAGAATGGGGCCTACGAGCAGTACTTC. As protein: CASSHQNGAYEQYF.

CDR3 DNA sequence: TGTGCCAGCAGCAGGGGACTAGCGCGGCCGGATCCGGAACCCGGGGAGCTGTTTTTT. Translation gives CASSRGLARPDPEPGELFF. The chain combines TRBV28 with TRBJ2-2; 10 bases are a match to TRBD2. The CDR3 is 19 residues long. Germline V CDR1 and CDR2: MDHEN, SYDVKM. Trimming cost V 6 bases and J 6 bases; bases outside gene matches: 19.

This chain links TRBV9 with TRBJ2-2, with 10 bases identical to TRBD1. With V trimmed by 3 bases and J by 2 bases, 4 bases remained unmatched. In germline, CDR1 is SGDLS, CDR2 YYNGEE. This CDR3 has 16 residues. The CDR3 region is CASSGTGGINTGELFF. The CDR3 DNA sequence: TGTGCCAGCAGCGGGACAGGGGGAATTAACACCGGGGAGCTGTTTTTT.